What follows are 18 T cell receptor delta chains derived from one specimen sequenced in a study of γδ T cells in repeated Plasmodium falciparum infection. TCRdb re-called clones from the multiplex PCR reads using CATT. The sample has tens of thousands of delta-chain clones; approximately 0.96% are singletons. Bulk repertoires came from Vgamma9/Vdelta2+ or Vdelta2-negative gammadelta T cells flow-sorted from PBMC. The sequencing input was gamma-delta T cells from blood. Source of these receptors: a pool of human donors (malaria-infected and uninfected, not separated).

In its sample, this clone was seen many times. CDR3 bases: TGTGCCTGTGACAACTTGGGGGATACTAAGGTTGCCGATAAACTCATCTTT. This gives the protein CACDNLGDTKVADKLIF. V gene TRDV2 combines with J gene TRDJ1; 10 nucleotides align to TRDD3. CDR3 size: 17 residues. V lost 2 bases and J lost 3; bases outside the gene matches: 11. Germline V gene sequence: CDR1 GEAIGNYY, CDR2 EKD.

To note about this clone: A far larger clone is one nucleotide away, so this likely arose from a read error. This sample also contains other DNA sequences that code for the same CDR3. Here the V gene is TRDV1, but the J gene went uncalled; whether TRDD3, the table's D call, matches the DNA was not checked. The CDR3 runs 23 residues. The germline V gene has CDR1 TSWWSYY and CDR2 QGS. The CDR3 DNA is TGTGCTCTTGGGGTTAGAGGCTTCCTACATTCGATACTGGGGGATTACGACACCGATAAACTCATCTTC. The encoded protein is CALGVRGFLHSILGDYDTDKLIF.

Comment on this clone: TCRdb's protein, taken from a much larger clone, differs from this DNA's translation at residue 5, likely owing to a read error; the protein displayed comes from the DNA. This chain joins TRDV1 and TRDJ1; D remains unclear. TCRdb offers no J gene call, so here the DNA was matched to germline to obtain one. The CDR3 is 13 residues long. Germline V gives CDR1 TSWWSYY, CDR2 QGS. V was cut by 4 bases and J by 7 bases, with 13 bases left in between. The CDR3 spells CALGGPQRIKLIF. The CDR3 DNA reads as TGTGCTCTTGGGGGACCCCAAAGGATTAAACTCATCTTT.

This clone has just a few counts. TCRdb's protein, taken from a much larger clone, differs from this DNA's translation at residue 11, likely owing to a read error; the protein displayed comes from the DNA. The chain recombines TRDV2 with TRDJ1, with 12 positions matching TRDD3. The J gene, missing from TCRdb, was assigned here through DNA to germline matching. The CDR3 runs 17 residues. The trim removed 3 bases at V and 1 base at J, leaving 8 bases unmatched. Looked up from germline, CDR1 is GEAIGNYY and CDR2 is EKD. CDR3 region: CACDFVLGDTGTDKLIF. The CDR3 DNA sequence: TGTGCCTGTGACTTCGTACTGGGGGATACAGGCACCGATAAACTCATCTTT.

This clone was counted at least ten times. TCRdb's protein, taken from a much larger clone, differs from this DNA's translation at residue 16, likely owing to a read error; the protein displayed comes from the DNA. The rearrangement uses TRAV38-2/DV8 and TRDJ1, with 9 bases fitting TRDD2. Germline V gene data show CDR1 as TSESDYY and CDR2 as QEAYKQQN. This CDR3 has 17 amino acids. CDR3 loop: CAYRTPGLPTPLSKLTF. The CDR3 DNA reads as TGTGCTTATAGGACCCCAGGCCTTCCTACCCCTCTATCGAAACTCACCTTT.

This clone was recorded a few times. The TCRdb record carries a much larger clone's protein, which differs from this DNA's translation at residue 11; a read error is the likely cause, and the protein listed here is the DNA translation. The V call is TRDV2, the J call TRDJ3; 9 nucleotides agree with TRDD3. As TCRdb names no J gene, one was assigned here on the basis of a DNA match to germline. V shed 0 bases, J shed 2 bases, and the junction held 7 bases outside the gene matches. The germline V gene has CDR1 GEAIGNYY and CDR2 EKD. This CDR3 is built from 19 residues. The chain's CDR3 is CACDTVLGDYTWDTRQMFF. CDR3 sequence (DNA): TGTGCCTGTGACACCGTACTGGGGGACTATACCTGGGACACCCGACAGATGTTTTTC.

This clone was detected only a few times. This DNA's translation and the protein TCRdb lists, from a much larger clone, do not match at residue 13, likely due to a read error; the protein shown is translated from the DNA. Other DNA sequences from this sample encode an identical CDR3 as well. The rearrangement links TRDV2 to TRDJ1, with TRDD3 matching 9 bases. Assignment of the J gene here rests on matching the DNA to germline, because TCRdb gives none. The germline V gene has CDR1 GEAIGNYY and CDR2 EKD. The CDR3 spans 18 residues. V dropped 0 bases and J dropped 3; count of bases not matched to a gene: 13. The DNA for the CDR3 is TGTGCCTGTGACACCTTGGAAGGACTGGGGGACGACGCCGATAAACTCATCTTT. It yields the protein CACDTLEGLGDDADKLIF.

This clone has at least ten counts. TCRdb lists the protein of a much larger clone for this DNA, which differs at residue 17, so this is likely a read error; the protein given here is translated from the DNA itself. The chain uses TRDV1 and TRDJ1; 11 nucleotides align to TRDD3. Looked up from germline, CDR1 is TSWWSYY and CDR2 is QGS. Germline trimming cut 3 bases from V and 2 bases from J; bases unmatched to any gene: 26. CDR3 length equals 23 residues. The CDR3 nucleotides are TGTGCTCTTGGGGACCCTCACCCCTTCCGCCAACTGGGGGATAGGGAGAGAACCGATAAACTCATCTTT. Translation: CALGDPHPFRQLGDRERTDKLIF.

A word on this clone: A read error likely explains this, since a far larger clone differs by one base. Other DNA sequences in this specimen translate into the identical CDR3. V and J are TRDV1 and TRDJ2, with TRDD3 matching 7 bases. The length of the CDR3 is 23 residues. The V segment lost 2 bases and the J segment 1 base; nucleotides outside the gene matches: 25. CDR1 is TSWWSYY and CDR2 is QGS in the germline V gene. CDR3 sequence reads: CALGEGKNHQAAMGEDLTAQLFF. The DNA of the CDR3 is TGTGCTCTTGGGGAAGGAAAGAATCATCAGGCTGCAATGGGGGAAGATTTGACAGCACAACTCTTCTTT.

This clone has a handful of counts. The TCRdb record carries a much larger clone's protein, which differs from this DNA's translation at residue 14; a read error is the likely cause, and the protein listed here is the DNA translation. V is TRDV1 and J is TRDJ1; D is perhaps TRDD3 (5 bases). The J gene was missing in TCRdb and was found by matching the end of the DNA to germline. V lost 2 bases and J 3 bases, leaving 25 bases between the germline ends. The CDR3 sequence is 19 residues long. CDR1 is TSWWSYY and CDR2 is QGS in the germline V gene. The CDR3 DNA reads TGTGCTCTTGGGGAAACGTGGGGTCCCTCAGGGAAGTACGCCGATAAACTCATCTTT. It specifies CALGETWGPSGKYADKLIF.

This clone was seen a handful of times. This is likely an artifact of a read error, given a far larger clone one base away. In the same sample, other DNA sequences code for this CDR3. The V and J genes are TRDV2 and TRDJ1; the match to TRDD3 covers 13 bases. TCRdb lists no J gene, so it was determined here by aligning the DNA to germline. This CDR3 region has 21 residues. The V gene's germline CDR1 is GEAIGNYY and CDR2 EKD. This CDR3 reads CACDTVTGGYAERKDTDKLIF. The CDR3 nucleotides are TGTGCCTGTGACACCGTTACTGGGGGATACGCCGAGCGGAAGGACACCGACAAACTCATCTTT.

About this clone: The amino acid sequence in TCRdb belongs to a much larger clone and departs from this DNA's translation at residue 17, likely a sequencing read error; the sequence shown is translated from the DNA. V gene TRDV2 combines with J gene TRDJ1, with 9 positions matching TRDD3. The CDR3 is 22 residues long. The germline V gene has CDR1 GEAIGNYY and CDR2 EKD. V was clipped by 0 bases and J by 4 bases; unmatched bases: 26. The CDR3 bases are TGTGCCTGTGACACCGGAGGCCCGGATACTGGGGGACGCGCACCGTACATCGATAAACTCATCTTT. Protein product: CACDTGGPDTGGRAPYIDKLIF.

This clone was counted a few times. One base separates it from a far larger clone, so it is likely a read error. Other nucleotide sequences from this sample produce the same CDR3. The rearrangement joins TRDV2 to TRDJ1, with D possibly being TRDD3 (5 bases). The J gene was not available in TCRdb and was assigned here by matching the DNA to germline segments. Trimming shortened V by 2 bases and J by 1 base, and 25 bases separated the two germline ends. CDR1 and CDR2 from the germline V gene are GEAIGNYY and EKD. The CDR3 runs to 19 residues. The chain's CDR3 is CACDIRRTPVKWGTDKLIF. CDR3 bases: TGTGCCTGTGACATTCGGAGGACTCCCGTGAAGTGGGGCACCGATAAACTCATCTTT.

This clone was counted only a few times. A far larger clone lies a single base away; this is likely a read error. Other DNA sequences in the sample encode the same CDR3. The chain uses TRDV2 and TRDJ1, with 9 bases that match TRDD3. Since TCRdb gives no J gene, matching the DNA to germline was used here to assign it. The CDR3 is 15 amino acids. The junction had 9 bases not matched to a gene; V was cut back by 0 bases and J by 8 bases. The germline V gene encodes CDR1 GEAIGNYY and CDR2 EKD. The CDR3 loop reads CACDTVGDRGDKLIF. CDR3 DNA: TGTGCCTGTGACACCGTGGGGGATAGGGGCGACAAACTCATCTTT.

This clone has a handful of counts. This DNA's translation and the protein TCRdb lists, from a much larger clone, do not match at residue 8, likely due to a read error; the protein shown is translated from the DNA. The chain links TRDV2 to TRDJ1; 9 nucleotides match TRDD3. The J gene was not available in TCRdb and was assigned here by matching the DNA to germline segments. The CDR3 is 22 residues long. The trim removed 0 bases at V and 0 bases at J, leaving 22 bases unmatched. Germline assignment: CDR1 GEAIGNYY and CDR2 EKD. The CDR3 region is CACDTGQCWGIPSLRYTDKLIF. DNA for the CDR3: TGTGCCTGTGACACCGGACAATGCTGGGGGATCCCTTCCCTCCGATACACCGATAAACTCATCTTT.

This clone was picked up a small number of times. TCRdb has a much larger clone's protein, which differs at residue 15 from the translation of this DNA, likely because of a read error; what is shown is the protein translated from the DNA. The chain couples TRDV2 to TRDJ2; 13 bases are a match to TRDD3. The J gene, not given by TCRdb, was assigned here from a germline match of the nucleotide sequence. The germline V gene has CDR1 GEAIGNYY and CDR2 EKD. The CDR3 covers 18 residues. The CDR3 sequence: CACDALTGGYALTAKLFF. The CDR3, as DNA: TGTGCCTGTGACGCCCTTACTGGGGGATACGCTTTGACAGCAAAACTCTTCTTT.

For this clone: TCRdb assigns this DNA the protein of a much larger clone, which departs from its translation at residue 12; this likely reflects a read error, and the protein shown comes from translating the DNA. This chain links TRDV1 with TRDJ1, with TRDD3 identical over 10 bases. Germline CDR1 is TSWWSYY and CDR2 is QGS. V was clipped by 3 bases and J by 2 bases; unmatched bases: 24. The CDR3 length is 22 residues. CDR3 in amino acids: CALGDLILQLLPGDTGTDKLIF. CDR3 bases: TGTGCTCTTGGGGACCTTATCCTTCAACTTCTACCGGGGGATACGGGGACCGATAAACTCATCTTT.

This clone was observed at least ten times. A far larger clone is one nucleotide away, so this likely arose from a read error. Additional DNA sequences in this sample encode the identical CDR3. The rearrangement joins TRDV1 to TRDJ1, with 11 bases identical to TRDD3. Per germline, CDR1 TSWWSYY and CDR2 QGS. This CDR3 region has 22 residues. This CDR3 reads CALGERGTGGYGSNGCPMKLIF. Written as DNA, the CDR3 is TGTGCCCTTGGGGAACGTGGTACTGGGGGATATGGGTCGAATGGTTGTCCGATGAAACTCATCTTT.